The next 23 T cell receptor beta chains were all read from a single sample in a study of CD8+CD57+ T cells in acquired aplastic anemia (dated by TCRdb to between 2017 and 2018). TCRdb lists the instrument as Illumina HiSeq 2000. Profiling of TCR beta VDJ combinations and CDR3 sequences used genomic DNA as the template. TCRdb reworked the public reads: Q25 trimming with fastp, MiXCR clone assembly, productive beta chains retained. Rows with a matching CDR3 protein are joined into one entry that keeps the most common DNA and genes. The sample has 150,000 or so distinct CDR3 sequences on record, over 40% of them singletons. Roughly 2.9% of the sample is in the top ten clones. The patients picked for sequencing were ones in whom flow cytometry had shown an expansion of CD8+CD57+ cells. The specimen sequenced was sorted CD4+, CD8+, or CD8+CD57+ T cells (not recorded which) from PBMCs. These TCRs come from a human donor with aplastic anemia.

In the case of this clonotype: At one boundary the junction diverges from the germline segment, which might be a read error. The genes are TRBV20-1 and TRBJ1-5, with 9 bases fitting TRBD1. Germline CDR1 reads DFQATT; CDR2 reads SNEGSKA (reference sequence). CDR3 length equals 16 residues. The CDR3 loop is CGARDRERSGNQPQHF. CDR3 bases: TGCGGTGCTAGGGACAGGGAAAGGAGTGGCAATCAGCCCCAGCATTTT.

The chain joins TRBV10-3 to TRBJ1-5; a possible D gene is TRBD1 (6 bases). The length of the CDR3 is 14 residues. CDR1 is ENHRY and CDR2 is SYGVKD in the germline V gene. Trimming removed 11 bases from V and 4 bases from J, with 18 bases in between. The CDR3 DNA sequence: TGTGCCTCACAGGGTGGGCAGATAAATCAGCCCCAGCATTTT. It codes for CASQGGQINQPQHF.

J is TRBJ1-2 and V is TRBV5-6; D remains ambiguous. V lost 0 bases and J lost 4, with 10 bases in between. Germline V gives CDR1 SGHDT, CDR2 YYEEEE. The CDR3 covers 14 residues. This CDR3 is CASSLGTASYGYTF. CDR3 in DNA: TGTGCCAGCAGCTTGGGGACGGCCAGCTATGGCTACACCTTC.

The CDR3 loop is CASSRTSGVTDTQYF. For the CDR3, the DNA is TGTGCCAGCAGCCGGACTAGCGGGGTCACAGATACGCAGTATTTT. The gene calls are TRBV7-8 and TRBJ2-3; 12 bases match TRBD2. This CDR3 comprises 15 residues. V shed 5 bases, J shed 2 bases, and the junction held 2 bases outside the gene matches. In germline, CDR1 is SGHVS, CDR2 FQNEAQ.

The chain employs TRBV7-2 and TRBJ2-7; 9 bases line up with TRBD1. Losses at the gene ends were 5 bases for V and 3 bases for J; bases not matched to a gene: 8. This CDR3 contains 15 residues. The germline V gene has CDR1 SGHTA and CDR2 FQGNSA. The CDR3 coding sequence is TGTGCCAGCAGCCGACCGGGACAGGGTAACTACGAGCAGTACTTC. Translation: CASSRPGQGNYEQYF.

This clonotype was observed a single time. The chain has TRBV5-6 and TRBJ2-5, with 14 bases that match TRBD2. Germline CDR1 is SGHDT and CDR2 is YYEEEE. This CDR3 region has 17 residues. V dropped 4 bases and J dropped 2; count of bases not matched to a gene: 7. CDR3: CASSIGTSGSHQETQYF. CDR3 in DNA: TGTGCCAGCAGCATTGGGACTAGCGGGAGTCATCAAGAGACCCAGTACTTC.

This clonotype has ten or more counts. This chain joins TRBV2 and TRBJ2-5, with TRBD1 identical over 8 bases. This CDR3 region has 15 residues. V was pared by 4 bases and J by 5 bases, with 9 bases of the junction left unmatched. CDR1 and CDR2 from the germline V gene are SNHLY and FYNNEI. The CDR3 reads CASSGRKNRGETQYF. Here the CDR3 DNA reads TGTGCCAGCAGTGGGAGAAAAAACAGGGGGGAGACCCAGTACTTC.

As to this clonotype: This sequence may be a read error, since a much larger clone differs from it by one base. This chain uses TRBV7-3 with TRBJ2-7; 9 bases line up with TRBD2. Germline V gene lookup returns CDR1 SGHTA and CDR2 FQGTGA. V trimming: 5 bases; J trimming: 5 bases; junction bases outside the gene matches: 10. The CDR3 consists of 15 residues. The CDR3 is CASSPTGTSLHEQYF. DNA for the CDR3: TGTGCCAGCAGCCCGACCGGGACTAGCTTACACGAGCAGTACTTC. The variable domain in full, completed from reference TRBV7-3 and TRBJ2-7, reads GAGVSQTPSNKVTEKGKYVELRCDPISGHTALYWYRQSLGQGPEFLIYFQGTGAADDSGLPNDRFFAVRPEGSVSTLKIQRTERGDSAVYLCASSPTGTSLHEQYFGPGTRLTVT.

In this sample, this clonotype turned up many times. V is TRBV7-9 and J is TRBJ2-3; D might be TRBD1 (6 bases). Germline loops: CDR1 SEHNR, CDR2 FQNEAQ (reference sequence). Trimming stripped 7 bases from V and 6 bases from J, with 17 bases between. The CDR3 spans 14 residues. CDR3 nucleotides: TGTGCCAGCAACCCTCACCAGGGGTCCGATACGCAGTATTTT. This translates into CASNPHQGSDTQYF.

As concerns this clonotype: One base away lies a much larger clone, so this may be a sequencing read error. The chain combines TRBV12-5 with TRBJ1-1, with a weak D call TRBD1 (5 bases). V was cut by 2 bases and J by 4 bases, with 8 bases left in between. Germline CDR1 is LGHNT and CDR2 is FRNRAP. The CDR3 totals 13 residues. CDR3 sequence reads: CASGLRGGTEAFF. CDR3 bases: TGTGCTAGTGGTTTGCGGGGGGGCACTGAAGCTTTCTTT.

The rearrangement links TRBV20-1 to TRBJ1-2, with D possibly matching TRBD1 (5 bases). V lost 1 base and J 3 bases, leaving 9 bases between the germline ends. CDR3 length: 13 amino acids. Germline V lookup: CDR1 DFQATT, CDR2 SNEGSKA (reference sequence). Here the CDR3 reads CSARGDGHYGYTF. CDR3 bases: TGCAGTGCTAGAGGGGACGGACACTATGGCTACACCTTC.

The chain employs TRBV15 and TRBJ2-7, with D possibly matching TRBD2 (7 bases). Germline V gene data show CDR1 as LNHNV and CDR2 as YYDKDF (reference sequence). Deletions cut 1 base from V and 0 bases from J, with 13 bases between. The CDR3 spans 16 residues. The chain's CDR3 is CATSRGGGTASYEQYF. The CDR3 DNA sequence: TGTGCCACCAGCAGAGGGGGGGGCACGGCCTCCTACGAGCAGTACTTC.

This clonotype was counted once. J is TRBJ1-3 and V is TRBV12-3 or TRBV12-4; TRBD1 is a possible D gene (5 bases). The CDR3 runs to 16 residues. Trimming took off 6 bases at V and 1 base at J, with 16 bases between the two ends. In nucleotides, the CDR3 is TGTGCCAGCAGACCCGGTAGGGGCCAATCTGGAAACACCATATATTTT. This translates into CASRPGRGQSGNTIYF.

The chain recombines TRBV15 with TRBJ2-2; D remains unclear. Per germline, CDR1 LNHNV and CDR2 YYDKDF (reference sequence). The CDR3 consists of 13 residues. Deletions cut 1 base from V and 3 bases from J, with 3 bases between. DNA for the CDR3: TGTGCCACCAGCAGAGTAGACACCGGGGAGCTGTTTTTT. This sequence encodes CATSRVDTGELFF.

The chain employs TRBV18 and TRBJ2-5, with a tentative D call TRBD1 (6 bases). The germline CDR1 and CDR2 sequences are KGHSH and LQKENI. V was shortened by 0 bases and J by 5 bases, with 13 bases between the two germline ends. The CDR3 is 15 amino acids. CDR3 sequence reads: CASSPPAGARETQYF. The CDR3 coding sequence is TGTGCCAGCTCACCACCGGCAGGGGCAAGGGAGACCCAGTACTTC.

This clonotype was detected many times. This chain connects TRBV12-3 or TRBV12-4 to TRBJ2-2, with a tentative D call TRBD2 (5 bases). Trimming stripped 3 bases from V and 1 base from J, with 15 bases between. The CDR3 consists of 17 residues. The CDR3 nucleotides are TGTGCCAGCAGTTTTGTTTTCCCGGACTGGAACACCGGGGAGCTGTTTTTT. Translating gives CASSFVFPDWNTGELFF.

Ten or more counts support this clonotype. DNA of the CDR3: TGTGCCAGCAGCTCCTCGACAGGGGACACTGAAGCTTTCTTT. This sequence encodes CASSSSTGDTEAFF. The chain is built from TRBV7-8 and TRBJ1-1, with TRBD1 identical over 8 bases. Unmatched junction bases numbered 4, after V lost 4 bases and J lost 3 bases. Per germline, CDR1 SGHVS and CDR2 FQNEAQ. The CDR3 is 14 amino acids.

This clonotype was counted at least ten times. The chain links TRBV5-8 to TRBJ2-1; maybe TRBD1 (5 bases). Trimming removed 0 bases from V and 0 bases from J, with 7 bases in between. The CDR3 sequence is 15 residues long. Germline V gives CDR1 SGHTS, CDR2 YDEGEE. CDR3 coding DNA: TGTGCCAGCAGCTTGGGGACATACTCCTACAATGAGCAGTTCTTC. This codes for CASSLGTYSYNEQFF.

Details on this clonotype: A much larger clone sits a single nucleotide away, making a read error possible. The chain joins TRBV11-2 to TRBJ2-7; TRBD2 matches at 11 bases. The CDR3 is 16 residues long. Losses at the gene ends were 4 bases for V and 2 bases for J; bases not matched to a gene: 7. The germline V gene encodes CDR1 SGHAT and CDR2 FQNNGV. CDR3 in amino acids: CASSSMIAGGTYEQYV. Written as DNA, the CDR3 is TGTGCCAGCAGCTCGATGATAGCGGGGGGGACCTACGAGCAGTACGTC.

The CDR3 loop is CASSIVLGVGWAEAFF. CDR3 bases: TGTGCCAGTAGTATAGTTCTTGGGGTGGGCTGGGCTGAAGCTTTCTTT. This sequence joins TRBV19 and TRBJ1-1, with D unclear. V was pared by 1 base and J by 6 bases, with 18 bases between. CDR1 is LNHDA and CDR2 is SQIVND in the germline V gene (reference sequence). This CDR3 contains 16 residues.

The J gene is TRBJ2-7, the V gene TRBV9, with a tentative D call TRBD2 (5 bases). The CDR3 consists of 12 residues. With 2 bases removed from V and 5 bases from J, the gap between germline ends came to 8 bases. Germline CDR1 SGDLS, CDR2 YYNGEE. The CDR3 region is CASSVGGHEQYF. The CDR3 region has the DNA TGTGCCAGCAGCGTGGGCGGGCACGAGCAGTACTTC.

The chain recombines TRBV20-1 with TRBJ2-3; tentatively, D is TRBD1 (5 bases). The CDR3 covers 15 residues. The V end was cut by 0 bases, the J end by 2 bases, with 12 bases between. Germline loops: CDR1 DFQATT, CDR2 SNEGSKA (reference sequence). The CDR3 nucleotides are TGCAGTGCTAGAGACAGGGTACTCTCCACAGATACGCAGTATTTT. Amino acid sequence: CSARDRVLSTDTQYF.

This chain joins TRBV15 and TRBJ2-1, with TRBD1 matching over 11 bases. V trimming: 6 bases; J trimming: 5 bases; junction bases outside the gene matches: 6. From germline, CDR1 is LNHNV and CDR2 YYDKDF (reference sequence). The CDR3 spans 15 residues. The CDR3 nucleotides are TGTGCCACCAGAAGACAGGGACAGGGGGACAATGAGCAGTTCTTC. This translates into CATRRQGQGDNEQFF. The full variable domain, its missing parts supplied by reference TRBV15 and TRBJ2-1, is DAMVIQNPRYQVTQFGKPVTLSCSQTLNHNVMYWYQQKSSQAPKLLFHYYDKDFNNEADTPDNFQSRRPNTSFCFLDIRSPGLGDTAMYLCATRRQGQGDNEQFFGPGTRLTVL.